The TCR beta chain described here comes from a study of blood T cells in healthy people across ages. Germline CDR1 LNHDA, CDR2 SQIVND (reference sequence). The CDR3 is 12 amino acids. V was clipped by 3 bases and J by 3 bases, with 5 bases between them. The use of a sample-barcoded 5' primer and a J-beta primer mix characterized a second PCR of about 6 to 11 cycles. TCRdb redid the calling of the 5' RACE reads with MiXCR, one entry per CDR3 protein. The sample carries more than 800,000 distinct CDR3 sequences, 25% to 35% recorded once. The specimen sequenced was blood. V usage is TRBV19 and J usage is TRBJ1-1; D remains ambiguous. This receptor was identified in a woman aged 80 or older in good health. The CDR3 spells CASSIADTEAFF. The DNA for the CDR3 is TGTGCCAGTAGTATTGCTGACACTGAAGCTTTCTTT. Using reference TRBV19 and TRBJ1-1 for the parts outside the CDR3, the full variable domain is DGGITQSPKYLFRKEGQNVTLSCEQNLNHDAMYWYRQDPGQGLRLIYYSQIVNDFQKGDIAEGYSVSREKKESFPLTVTSAQKNPTAFYLCASSIADTEAFFGQGTRLTVV.